This TCR beta chain emerged from a study of patients and donors after allogeneic stem cell transplantation (dated by TCRdb to the early 2020s). The library was made by RT-PCR. Instrument used: NextSeq 550. TCRdb applied fastp at Q25 and MiXCR to the public reads, then kept only in-frame beta chains. Each CDR3 protein gets just one entry, which takes the most common genes and DNA from the rows behind it. This sample holds about 960,000 distinct CDR3 sequences; 18% were observed only once. The ten most abundant clones make up 5% to 6.5% of the sample. A few counts support this clonotype. Its antigen is not yet known. One junction end does not reproduce the germline sequence, and a read error may be involved. The CDR3 holds 11 amino acids from the cysteine to the phenylalanine. Solely the CDR3 DNA is kept, with 33 bases framed from the first base. CDR1 and CDR2 are drawn from the germline V gene: ENHRY, SYGVKD.

The sequence links TRBV10-3 to TRBJ2-7, and TRBD1 aligns with 7 junction nucleotides. Input material: blood, either unsorted or a sorted T cell fraction (not recorded which). This TCR was recovered from a human donor who was either an allogeneic HSCT recipient or a stem cell or donor lymphocyte infusion donor (not recorded which). It is not recorded whose cells these are; they may come from a transplant donor. The DNA is TGTGCCATCAGTGAGTCGGGACAGTCTAACTTC. Translated, this gives CAISESGQSNF.